Following are 21 T cell receptor beta chains from one sample sequenced in a study of graft-versus-host responses after intestinal transplantation. Assay: immunoSEQ multiplex PCR; the TCRdb copy retains only in-frame clones and omits some. Here the sample spans about 90,000 clones, 80% to 95% being singletons. For these receptors, no antigen is known. Sample: unstimulated CD8+ T cells sorted from spleen or lymph node cells, taken before transplant. The source of these receptors is a human donor who was the organ donor for an intestinal transplant.

The chain couples TRBV6-1 to TRBJ2-7, with TRBD2 matching over 7 bases. CDR3 length: 13 amino acids. The junction had 10 bases not matched to a gene; V was cut back by 8 bases and J by 6 bases. The germline V gene has CDR1 MNHNS and CDR2 SASEGT. The CDR3, as DNA: TGTGCCAGCGGGGAGGGAGCGACCTCCGAGCAGTACTTC. Amino acids: CASGEGATSEQYF.

The V call is TRBV11-3, the J call TRBJ2-1; D is unresolved. CDR3 length: 16 amino acids. V lost 7 bases, J lost 1 base, and 17 bases lay in between. Germline lookup yields CDR1 SGHNT and CDR2 YENEEA. Written as DNA, the CDR3 is TGTGCCAGCACCCGAATCACAACCGGGTCCTACAATGAGCAGTTCTTC. Translation: CASTRITTGSYNEQFF.

The chain employs TRBV4-3 and TRBJ2-2, with TRBD2 as a possible D gene (6 bases). Germline CDR1 is LGHNA and CDR2 is YSLEER. The CDR3 spans 16 residues. Trimming took 3 bases from V and 4 from J, leaving 15 bases between them. The CDR3 DNA reads TGCGCCAGCAGCCACGGGTCGGGAGCGGTCACCGGGGAGCTGTTTTTT. Protein sequence: CASSHGSGAVTGELFF.

The chain combines TRBV5-1 with TRBJ2-3, with D tentatively TRBD2 (5 bases). Germline assignment: CDR1 SGHRS and CDR2 YFSETQ. The V end was cut by 5 bases, the J end by 4 bases, with 29 bases between. CDR3 size: 19 residues. In nucleotides, the CDR3 is TGCGCCAGCAGTCCAATGATTTCGTTTAAAGCGGCGGTTCCAGATACGCAGTATTTT. It codes for CASSPMISFKAAVPDTQYF.

The chain joins TRBV27 to TRBJ1-4; TRBD1 matches 12 bases. This CDR3 has 16 residues. Trimming at V came to 2 bases and at J to 7 bases, leaving 5 bases not matched to a gene. Germline lookup yields CDR1 MNHEY and CDR2 SMNVEV (reference sequence). CDR3 nucleotides: TGTGCCAGCAGTTTAGGGACAGGGGGCCTTAGTGAAAAACTGTTTTTT. The encoded protein is CASSLGTGGLSEKLFF.

This clone was found once. The chain joins TRBV5-1 to TRBJ2-5; D may be TRBD2 (7 bases). TRBJ2-7 matches the DNA end more closely, so the J call is doubtful. This CDR3 region has 15 residues. The V gene's germline CDR1 is SGHRS and CDR2 YFSETQ. CDR3 loop: CASSGPGGPSYEQYF. DNA for the CDR3: TGCGCCAGCAGCGGGCCCGGGGGGCCCTCCTACGAGCAGTACTTC.

This clone was detected once. The V gene is TRBV4-2, the J gene TRBJ2-3; possibly TRBD1 for D (5 bases). The CDR3 is made up of 14 amino acids. Germline values: CDR1 LGHNA, CDR2 YNFKEQ. Trimming removed 2 bases from V and 4 bases from J, with 10 bases in between. The CDR3 protein is CASSQKGLADTQYF. The DNA of the CDR3 is TGTGCCAGCAGCCAAAAGGGGCTGGCAGATACGCAGTATTTT.

The V call is TRBV27, the J call TRBJ2-7; D is undetermined. The CDR3 runs to 12 residues. Looked up from germline, CDR1 is MNHEY and CDR2 is SMNVEV (reference sequence). V was cut by 3 bases and J by 2 bases, with 5 bases left in between. The CDR3 region is CASSFSPYEQYF. CDR3 bases: TGTGCCAGCAGTTTCTCCCCCTACGAGCAGTACTTC.

The CDR3 DNA is TGCAGTGCTGAGAACTCCTACGAGCAGTACTTC. Protein product: CSAENSYEQYF. The chain recombines TRBV20-1 with TRBJ2-7; D ambiguous. There are 11 residues in the CDR3. Trimming shortened V by 5 bases and J by 0 bases, and 5 bases separated the two germline ends. Germline V lookup: CDR1 DFQATT, CDR2 SNEGSKA (reference sequence).

This clone was seen once. The genes are TRBV27 and TRBJ1-2; D is ambiguous. The CDR3 spans 11 residues. The germline V gene encodes CDR1 MNHEY and CDR2 SMNVEV (reference sequence). Deletions cut 6 bases from V and 4 bases from J, with 6 bases between. The CDR3 bases are TGTGCCAGCAGGACACCCTATGGCTACACCTTC. Translated, it gives CASRTPYGYTF.

This chain uses TRBV7-2 with TRBJ2-7; D perhaps matches TRBD2 (6 bases). Germline V gene sequence: CDR1 SGHTA, CDR2 FQGNSA. This CDR3 region has 17 residues. The V and J ends lost 2 bases and 2 bases respectively, with 19 bases between them. In DNA, the CDR3 is TGTGCCAGCAGCTTATCGAAACAGGCGGGGAATGCCTACGAGCAGTACTTC. Its translation: CASSLSKQAGNAYEQYF. Full variable domain (outside the CDR3, taken from reference TRBV7-2 and TRBJ2-7): GAGVSQSPSNKVTEKGKDVELRCDPISGHTALYWYRQSLGQGLEFLIYFQGNSAPDKSGLPSDRFSAERTGGSVSTLTIQRTQQEDSAVYLCASSLSKQAGNAYEQYFGPGTRLTVT.

The chain joins TRBV5-1 to TRBJ1-1, with a weak D call TRBD1 (6 bases). Per germline, CDR1 SGHRS and CDR2 YFSETQ. The V gene lost 2 bases and the J gene lost 1 base, with 30 bases spanning the gap. This CDR3 has 21 residues. CDR3 nucleotides: TGCGCCAGCAGCTTCGGGGGGCCCTGGCCGAGGGGTCTTCAAAGGAACACTGAAGCTTTCTTT. It encodes CASSFGGPWPRGLQRNTEAFF. The full variable domain, with the rest looked up from reference TRBV5-1 and TRBJ1-1, is KAGVTQTPRYLIKTRGQQVTLSCSPISGHRSVSWYQQTPGQGLQFLFEYFSETQRNKGNFPGRFSGRQFSNSRSEMNVSTLELGDSALYLCASSFGGPWPRGLQRNTEAFFGQGTRLTVV.

V usage is TRBV11-2 and J usage is TRBJ1-2; 9 bases are shared with TRBD1. The CDR3 spans 14 residues. Trimming cost V 4 bases and J 7 bases; bases outside gene matches: 7. Germline V gene data show CDR1 as SGHAT and CDR2 as FQNNGV. The CDR3 DNA reads TGTGCCAGCAGCTCGACAGGGGGTAATCGTGGCTACACCTTC. Its translation: CASSSTGGNRGYTF. Full variable domain (outside the CDR3, taken from reference TRBV11-2 and TRBJ1-2): EAGVAQSPRYKIIEKRQSVAFWCNPISGHATLYWYQQILGQGPKLLIQFQNNGVVDDSQLPKDRFSAERLKGVDSTLKIQPAKLEDSAVYLCASSSTGGNRGYTFGSGTRLTVV.

The rearrangement links TRBV5-1 to TRBJ1-2, with TRBD1 matching 8 bases. The V segment lost 4 bases and the J segment 3 bases; nucleotides outside the gene matches: 14. This CDR3 is 17 amino acids long. Germline V gene lookup returns CDR1 SGHRS and CDR2 YFSETQ. In nucleotides, the CDR3 is TGCGCCAGCAGCCCGGACCACTTGGACAGGGAGGACTATGGCTACACCTTC. Translating gives CASSPDHLDREDYGYTF.

This chain links TRBV7-6 with TRBJ2-7; no reliable D call. There are 13 residues in the CDR3. Germline V gives CDR1 SGHVS, CDR2 FNYEAQ. V shed 3 bases and J shed 2 bases, with 8 bases lying between them. The CDR3 nucleotides read TGTGCCAGCAGCTTGGCGGTAACCTACGAGCAGTACTTC. This gives the protein CASSLAVTYEQYF. Full variable domain (outside the CDR3, taken from reference TRBV7-6 and TRBJ2-7): GAGVSQSPRYKVTKRGQDVALRCDPISGHVSLYWYRQALGQGPEFLTYFNYEAQQDKSGLPNDRFSAERPEGSISTLTIQRTEQRDSAMYRCASSLAVTYEQYFGPGTRLTVT.

The CDR3 DNA is TGTGCCAGCAGCCAAGAATTGGAGGGGGCCCCCTCCTACGAGCAGTACTTC. The encoded protein is CASSQELEGAPSYEQYF. V gene TRBV4-2 combines with J gene TRBJ2-7, with D tentatively TRBD1 (7 bases). Trimming cost V 0 bases and J 0 bases, with 15 bases left between them. The CDR3 is 17 amino acids. Germline V gives CDR1 LGHNA, CDR2 YNFKEQ.

The chain is built from TRBV7-2 and TRBJ1-5; D not certain. There are 16 residues in the CDR3. V lost 5 bases and J lost 5, with 19 bases in between. Per germline, CDR1 SGHTA and CDR2 FQGNSA. CDR3 in amino acids: CASSPGLTGLHQPQHF. In DNA form, the CDR3 reads TGTGCCAGCAGCCCGGGGTTAACTGGTCTCCATCAGCCCCAGCATTTT.

J is TRBJ2-7 and V is TRBV6-6; 8 nucleotides agree with TRBD2. The V segment lost 6 bases and the J segment 0 bases; nucleotides outside the gene matches: 7. Germline CDR1 MNHNY, CDR2 SVGAGI (reference sequence). The CDR3 is 15 amino acids. The CDR3 sequence: CASSPIAGRSYEQYF. The CDR3 DNA reads TGTGCCAGCAGCCCAATAGCGGGACGCTCCTACGAGCAGTACTTC.

The sample holds one count of this clone. This chain joins TRBV5-1 and TRBJ2-1, with 7 bases aligning to TRBD1. J lost 7 bases, V lost 0 bases, and 13 bases had no gene match. This CDR3 region has 17 residues. Germline lookup yields CDR1 SGHRS and CDR2 YFSETQ. This CDR3 is CASSLDKGRSRGNEQFF. The CDR3 region has the DNA TGCGCCAGCAGCTTGGATAAGGGTAGGTCCAGGGGGAATGAGCAGTTCTTC.

The rearrangement joins TRBV27 to TRBJ2-7; 10 bases are shared with TRBD1. Germline CDR1 reads MNHEY; CDR2 reads SMNVEV (reference sequence). This CDR3 is built from 15 residues. Losses at the gene ends were 5 bases for V and 8 bases for J; bases not matched to a gene: 12. The CDR3 sequence is CASSPLPGQGYKQYF. CDR3 in DNA: TGTGCCAGCAGTCCACTACCGGGACAGGGGTATAAGCAGTACTTC.

This chain uses TRBV27 with TRBJ2-1; no definite D call. From germline, CDR1 is MNHEY and CDR2 SMNVEV (reference sequence). The CDR3 totals 14 residues. V was shortened by 3 bases and J by 5 bases, with 11 bases between the two germline ends. The CDR3 DNA follows: TGTGCCAGCAGTTTGTGGGCCCAGGACAATGAGCAGTTCTTC. Its protein is CASSLWAQDNEQFF.